This TCR beta chain was obtained from a study of PD-L1 blockade in urothelial cancer. Study-level information: Atezolizumab (1,200 mg intravenously every 3 weeks) began around 2014 for patients. Analyses used blood from 3 weeks (second dose) and 6 weeks after treatment start. T cells numbered a median of around 150,000 in the blood samples.

V was shortened by 5 bases and J by 3 bases, with 14 bases between the two germline ends. The germline CDR1 and CDR2 sequences are SGHTA and FQGNSA. The CDR3 consists of 15 residues. This sample's time point: pretreatment peripheral blood. Using immunoSEQ multiplex PCR, the repertoire was profiled, and TCRdb retains in-frame clones only, with some absent. The sample has about 95,000 clones; about nine tenths are singletons. Source: PBMCs, taken around atezolizumab (anti-PD-L1) treatment. V gene TRBV7-2 combines with J gene TRBJ1-3; D may be TRBD1 (6 bases). The receptor's source is a man aged 55 to 70 with urothelial cancer. The CDR3 region is CASSQTGGFGNTIYF. CDR3 nucleotide sequence: TGTGCCAGCAGCCAGACAGGTGGATTTGGAAACACCATATATTTT.